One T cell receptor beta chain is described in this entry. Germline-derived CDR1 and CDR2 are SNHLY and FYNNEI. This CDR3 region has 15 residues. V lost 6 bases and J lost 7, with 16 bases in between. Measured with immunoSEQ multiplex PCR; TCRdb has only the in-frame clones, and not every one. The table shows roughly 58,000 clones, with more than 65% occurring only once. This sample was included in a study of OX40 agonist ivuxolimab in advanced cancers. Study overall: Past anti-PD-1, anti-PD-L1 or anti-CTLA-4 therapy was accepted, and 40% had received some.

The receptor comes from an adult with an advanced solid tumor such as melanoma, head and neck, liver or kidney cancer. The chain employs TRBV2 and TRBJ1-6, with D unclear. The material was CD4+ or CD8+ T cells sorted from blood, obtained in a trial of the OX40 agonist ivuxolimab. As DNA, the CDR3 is TGTGCCAGCAGCGGGATCACGAGGGAGAATTCACCCCTCCACTTT. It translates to CASSGITRENSPLHF. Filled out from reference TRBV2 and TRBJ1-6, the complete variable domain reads EPEVTQTPSHQVTQMGQEVILRCVPISNHLYFYWYRQILGQKVEFLVSFYNNEISEKSEIFDDQFSVERPDGSNFTLKIRSTKLEDSAMYFCASSGITRENSPLHFGNGTRLTVT.